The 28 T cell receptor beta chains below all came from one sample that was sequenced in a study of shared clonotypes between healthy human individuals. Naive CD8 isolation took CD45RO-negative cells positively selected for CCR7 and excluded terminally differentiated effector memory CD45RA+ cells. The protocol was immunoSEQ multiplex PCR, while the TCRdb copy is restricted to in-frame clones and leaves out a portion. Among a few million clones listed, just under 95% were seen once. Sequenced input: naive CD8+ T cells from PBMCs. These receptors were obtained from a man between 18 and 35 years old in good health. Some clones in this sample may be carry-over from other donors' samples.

CDR3 bases: TGCGCCAGCAGCTTGAGGACAGAAAATGGCTACACCTTC. Its translation is CASSLRTENGYTF. V usage is TRBV5-1 and J usage is TRBJ1-2; perhaps TRBD1 as D (6 bases). The CDR3 runs 13 residues. Trimming removed 1 base at V and 6 bases at J, with 10 bases between. Germline loops: CDR1 SGHRS, CDR2 YFSETQ.

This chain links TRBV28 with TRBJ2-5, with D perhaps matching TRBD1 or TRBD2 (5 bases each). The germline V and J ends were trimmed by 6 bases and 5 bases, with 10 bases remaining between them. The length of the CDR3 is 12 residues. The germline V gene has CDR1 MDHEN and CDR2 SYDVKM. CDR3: CASRGPTETQYF. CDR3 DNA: TGTGCCAGCAGGGGACCAACGGAGACCCAGTACTTC.

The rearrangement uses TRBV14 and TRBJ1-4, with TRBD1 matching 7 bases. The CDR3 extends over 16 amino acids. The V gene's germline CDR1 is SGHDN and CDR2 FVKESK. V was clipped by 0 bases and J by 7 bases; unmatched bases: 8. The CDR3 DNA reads TGTGCCAGCAGCCAAGATCTCAGGGGGTCAGGTGAAAAACTGTTTTTT. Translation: CASSQDLRGSGEKLFF. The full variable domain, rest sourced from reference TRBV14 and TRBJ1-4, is EAGVTQFPSHSVIEKGQTVTLRCDPISGHDNLYWYRRVMGKEIKFLLHFVKESKQDESGMPNNRFLAERTGGTYSTLKVQPAELEDSGVYFCASSQDLRGSGEKLFFGSGTQLSVL.

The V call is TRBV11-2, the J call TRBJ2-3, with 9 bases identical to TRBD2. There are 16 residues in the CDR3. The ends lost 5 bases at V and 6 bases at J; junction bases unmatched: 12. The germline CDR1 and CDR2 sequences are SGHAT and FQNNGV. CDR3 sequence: CASSPSGLAGFDTQYF. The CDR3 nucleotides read TGTGCCAGCAGCCCCTCCGGGCTAGCGGGATTTGATACGCAGTATTTT.

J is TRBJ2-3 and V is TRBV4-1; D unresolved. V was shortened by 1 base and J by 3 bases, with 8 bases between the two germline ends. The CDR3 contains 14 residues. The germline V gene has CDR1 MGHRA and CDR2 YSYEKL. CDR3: CASSQGVGTDTQYF. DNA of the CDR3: TGCGCCAGCAGCCAAGGGGTTGGAACAGATACGCAGTATTTT.

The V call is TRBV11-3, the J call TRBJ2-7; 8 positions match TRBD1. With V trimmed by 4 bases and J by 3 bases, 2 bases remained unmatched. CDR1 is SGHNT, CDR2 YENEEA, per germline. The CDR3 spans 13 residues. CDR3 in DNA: TGTGCCAGCAGCTCTGGACAGGGCTACGAGCAGTACTTC. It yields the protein CASSSGQGYEQYF.

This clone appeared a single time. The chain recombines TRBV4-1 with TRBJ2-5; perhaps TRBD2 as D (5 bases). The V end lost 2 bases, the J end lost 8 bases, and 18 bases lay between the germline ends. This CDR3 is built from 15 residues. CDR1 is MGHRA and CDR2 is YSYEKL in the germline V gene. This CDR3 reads CASSQFGEILVTQYF. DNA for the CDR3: TGCGCCAGCAGCCAATTCGGGGAGATTTTGGTAACCCAGTACTTC.

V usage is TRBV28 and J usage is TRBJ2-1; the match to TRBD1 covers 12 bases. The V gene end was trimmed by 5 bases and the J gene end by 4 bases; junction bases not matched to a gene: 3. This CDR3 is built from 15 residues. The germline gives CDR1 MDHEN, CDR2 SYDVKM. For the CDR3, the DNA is TGTGCCAGCAGTAGGGGACAGGGGGCTTACAATGAGCAGTTCTTC. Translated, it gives CASSRGQGAYNEQFF.

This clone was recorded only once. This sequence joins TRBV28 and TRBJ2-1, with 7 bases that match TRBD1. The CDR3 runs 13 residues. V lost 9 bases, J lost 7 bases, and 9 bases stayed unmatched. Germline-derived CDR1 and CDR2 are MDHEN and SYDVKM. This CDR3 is CASTGQESNEQFF. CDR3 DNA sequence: TGTGCCAGTACCGGACAGGAATCGAATGAGCAGTTCTTC.

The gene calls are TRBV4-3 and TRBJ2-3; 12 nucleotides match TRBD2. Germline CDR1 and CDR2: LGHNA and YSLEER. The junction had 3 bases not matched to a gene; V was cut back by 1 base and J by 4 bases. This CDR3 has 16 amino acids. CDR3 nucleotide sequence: TGCGCCAGCAGCCAAGGACTAGCGGGAGTTTCAGATACGCAGTATTTT. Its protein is CASSQGLAGVSDTQYF.

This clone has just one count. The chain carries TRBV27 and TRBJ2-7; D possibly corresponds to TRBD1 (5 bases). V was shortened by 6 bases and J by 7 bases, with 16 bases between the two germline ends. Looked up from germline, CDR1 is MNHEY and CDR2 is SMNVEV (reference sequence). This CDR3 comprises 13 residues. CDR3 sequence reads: CASRGLLHEEQYF. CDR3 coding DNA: TGTGCCAGCAGGGGGCTACTACATGAAGAGCAGTACTTC.

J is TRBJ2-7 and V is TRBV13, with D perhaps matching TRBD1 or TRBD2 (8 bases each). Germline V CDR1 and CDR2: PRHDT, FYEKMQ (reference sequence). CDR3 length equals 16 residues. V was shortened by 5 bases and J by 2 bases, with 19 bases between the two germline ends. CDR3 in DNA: TGTGCCAGCAGCCACGCGGGGGGACAGGCTCCCTACGAGCAGTACTTC. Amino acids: CASSHAGGQAPYEQYF.

CDR3 nucleotide sequence: TGTGCCAGCAGTTCCTCGGGGTGGGGCGGGAGGACGGTGCTTGGGGCCAACGTCCTGACTTTC. Translating it yields CASSSSGWGGRTVLGANVLTF. V usage is TRBV27 and J usage is TRBJ2-6; the match to TRBD2 covers 8 bases. Germline assignment: CDR1 MNHEY and CDR2 SMNVEV (reference sequence). J gave up 3 bases and V 4 bases, and 20 bases lay outside the gene matches. This CDR3 contains 21 residues. Full variable domain (rest looked up from reference TRBV27 and TRBJ2-6): EAQVTQNPRYLITVTGKKLTVTCSQNMNHEYMSWYRQDPGLGLRQIYYSMNVEVTDKGDVPEGYKVSRKEKRNFPLILESPSPNQTSLYFCASSSSGWGGRTVLGANVLTFGAGSRLTVL.

In DNA, the CDR3 is TGCGCCAGCAGCGTCGGGGGGCTCACTGAAGCTTTCTTT. Translation gives CASSVGGLTEAFF. The chain couples TRBV5-1 to TRBJ1-1; tentative D call: TRBD1 (6 bases). The CDR3 has 13 residues. Trimming left V 4 bases short and J 4 bases short, with 11 bases between. Germline lookup yields CDR1 SGHRS and CDR2 YFSETQ.

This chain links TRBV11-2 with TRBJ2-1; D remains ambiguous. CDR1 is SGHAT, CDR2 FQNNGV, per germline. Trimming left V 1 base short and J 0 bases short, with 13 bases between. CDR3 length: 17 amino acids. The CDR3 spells CASSLVTGYSSYNEQFF. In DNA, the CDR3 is TGTGCCAGCAGCTTAGTTACCGGTTACAGCTCCTACAATGAGCAGTTCTTC. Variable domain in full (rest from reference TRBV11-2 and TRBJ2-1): EAGVAQSPRYKIIEKRQSVAFWCNPISGHATLYWYQQILGQGPKLLIQFQNNGVVDDSQLPKDRFSAERLKGVDSTLKIQPAKLEDSAVYLCASSLVTGYSSYNEQFFGPGTRLTVL.

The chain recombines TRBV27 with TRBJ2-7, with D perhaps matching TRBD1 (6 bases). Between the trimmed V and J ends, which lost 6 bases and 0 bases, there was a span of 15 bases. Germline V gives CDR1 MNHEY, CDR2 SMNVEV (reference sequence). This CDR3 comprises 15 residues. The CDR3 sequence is CASRPGQPHSYEQYF. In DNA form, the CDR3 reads TGTGCCAGCAGACCCGGACAGCCACACTCCTACGAGCAGTACTTC.

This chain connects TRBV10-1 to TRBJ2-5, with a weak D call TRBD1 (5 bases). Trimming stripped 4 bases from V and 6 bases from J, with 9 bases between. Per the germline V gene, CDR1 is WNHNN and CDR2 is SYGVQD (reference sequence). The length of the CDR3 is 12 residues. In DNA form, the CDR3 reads TGCGCCAGCAGTGGTGACAGAAAGACCCAGTACTTC. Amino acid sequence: CASSGDRKTQYF.

The CDR3 is CASSSRVDEQYF. The CDR3 DNA reads TGCGCCAGCAGCTCCAGGGTTGATGAGCAGTACTTC. The chain uses TRBV5-1 and TRBJ2-7, with D possibly matching TRBD1 (5 bases). The V end was cut by 3 bases, the J end by 7 bases, with 11 bases between. This CDR3 contains 12 residues. Germline-derived CDR1 and CDR2 are SGHRS and YFSETQ.

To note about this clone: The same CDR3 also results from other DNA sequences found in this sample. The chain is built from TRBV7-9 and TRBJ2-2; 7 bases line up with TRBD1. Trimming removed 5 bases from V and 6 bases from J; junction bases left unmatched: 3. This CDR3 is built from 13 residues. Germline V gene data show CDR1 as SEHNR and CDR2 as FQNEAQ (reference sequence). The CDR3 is CASSPQGAGELFF. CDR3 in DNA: TGTGCCAGCAGCCCCCAGGGGGCCGGGGAGCTGTTTTTT.

The CDR3 protein is CASSFNGNQPQHF. As DNA, the CDR3 is TGTGCCAGCAGTTTCAACGGCAATCAGCCCCAGCATTTT. This sequence joins TRBV27 and TRBJ1-5; D is unresolved. Trimming cost V 3 bases and J 2 bases, with 5 bases left between them. The germline V gene has CDR1 MNHEY and CDR2 SMNVEV (reference sequence). The CDR3 is made up of 13 amino acids.

The CDR3 sequence: CASSLAAATNFYEQYF. CDR3 nucleotides: TGTGCCAGCAGCTTAGCGGCGGCAACAAATTTCTACGAGCAGTACTTC. The chain employs TRBV11-1 and TRBJ2-7; D is ambiguous. Trimming took off 0 bases at V and 3 bases at J, with 15 bases between the two ends. Germline values: CDR1 SGHAT, CDR2 FQDESV (reference sequence). The CDR3 is 16 residues long. Drawing the rest from reference TRBV11-1 and TRBJ2-7, the complete variable domain is EAEVAQSPRYKITEKSQAVAFWCDPISGHATLYWYRQILGQGPELLVQFQDESVVDDSQLPKDRFSAERLKGVDSTLKIQPAELGDSAMYLCASSLAAATNFYEQYFGPGTRLTVT.

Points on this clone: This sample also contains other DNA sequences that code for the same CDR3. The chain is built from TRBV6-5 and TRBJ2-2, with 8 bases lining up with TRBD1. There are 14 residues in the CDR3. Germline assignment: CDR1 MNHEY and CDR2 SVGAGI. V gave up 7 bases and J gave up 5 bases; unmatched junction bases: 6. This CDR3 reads CASTTTGGTGELFF. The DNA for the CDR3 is TGTGCCAGCACCACAACAGGGGGGACCGGGGAGCTGTTTTTT.

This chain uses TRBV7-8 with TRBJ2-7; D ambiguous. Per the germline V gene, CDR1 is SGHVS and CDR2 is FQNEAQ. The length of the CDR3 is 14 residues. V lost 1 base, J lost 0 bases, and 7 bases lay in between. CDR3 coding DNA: TGTGCCAGCAGCTTAGACACACTCTCCTACGAGCAGTACTTC. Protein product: CASSLDTLSYEQYF. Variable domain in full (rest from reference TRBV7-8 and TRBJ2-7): GAGVSQSPRYKVAKRGQDVALRCDPISGHVSLFWYQQALGQGPEFLTYFQNEAQLDKSGLPSDRFFAERPEGSVSTLKIQRTQQEDSAVYLCASSLDTLSYEQYFGPGTRLTVT.

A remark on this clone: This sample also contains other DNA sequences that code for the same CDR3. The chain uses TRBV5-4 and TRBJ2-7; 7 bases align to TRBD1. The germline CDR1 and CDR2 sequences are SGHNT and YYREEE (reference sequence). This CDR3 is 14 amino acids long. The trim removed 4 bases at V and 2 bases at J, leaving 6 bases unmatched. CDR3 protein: CASSLGDRAYEQYF. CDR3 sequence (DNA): TGTGCCAGCAGCCTAGGGGACAGAGCCTACGAGCAGTACTTC.

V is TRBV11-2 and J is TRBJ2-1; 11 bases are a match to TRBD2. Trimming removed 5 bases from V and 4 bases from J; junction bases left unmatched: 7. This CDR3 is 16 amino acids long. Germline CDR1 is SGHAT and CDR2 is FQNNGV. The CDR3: CASSPGTSGRYNEQFF. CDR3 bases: TGTGCCAGCAGCCCCGGGACTAGCGGTAGATACAATGAGCAGTTCTTC.

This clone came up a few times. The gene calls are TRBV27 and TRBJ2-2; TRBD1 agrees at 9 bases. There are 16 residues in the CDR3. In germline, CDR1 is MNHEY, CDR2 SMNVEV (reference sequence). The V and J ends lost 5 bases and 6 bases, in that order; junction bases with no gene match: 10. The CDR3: CASSTQTGGLAGELFF. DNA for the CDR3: TGTGCCAGCAGTACCCAGACAGGGGGTTTGGCCGGGGAGCTGTTTTTT.

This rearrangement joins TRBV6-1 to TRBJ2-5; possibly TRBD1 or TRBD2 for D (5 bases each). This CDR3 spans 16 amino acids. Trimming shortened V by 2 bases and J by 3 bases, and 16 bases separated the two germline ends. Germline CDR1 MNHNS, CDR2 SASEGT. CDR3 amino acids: CASSEPGDGPKETQYF. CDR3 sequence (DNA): TGTGCCAGCAGTGAACCTGGGGACGGACCCAAAGAGACCCAGTACTTC.

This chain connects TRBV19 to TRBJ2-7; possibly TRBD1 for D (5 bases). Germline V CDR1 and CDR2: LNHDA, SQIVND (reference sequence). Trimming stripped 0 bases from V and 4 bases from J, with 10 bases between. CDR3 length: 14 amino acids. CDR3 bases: TGTGCCAGTAGTATAGATCTGGGGCAATACGAGCAGTACTTC. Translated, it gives CASSIDLGQYEQYF.